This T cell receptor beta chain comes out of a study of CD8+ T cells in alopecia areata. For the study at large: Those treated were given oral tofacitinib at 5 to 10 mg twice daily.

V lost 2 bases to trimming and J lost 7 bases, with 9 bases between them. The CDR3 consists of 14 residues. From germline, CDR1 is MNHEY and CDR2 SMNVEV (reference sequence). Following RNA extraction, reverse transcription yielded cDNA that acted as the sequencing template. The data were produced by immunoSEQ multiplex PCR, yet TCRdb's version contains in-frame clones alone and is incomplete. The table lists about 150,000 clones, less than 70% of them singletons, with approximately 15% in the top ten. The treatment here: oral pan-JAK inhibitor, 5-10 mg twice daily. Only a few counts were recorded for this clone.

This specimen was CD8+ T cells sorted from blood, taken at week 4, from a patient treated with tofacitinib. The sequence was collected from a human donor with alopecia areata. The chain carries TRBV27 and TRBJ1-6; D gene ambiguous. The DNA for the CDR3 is TGTGCCAGCAGTTTAATAGGCTCCAATTCACCCCTCCACTTT. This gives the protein CASSLIGSNSPLHF.